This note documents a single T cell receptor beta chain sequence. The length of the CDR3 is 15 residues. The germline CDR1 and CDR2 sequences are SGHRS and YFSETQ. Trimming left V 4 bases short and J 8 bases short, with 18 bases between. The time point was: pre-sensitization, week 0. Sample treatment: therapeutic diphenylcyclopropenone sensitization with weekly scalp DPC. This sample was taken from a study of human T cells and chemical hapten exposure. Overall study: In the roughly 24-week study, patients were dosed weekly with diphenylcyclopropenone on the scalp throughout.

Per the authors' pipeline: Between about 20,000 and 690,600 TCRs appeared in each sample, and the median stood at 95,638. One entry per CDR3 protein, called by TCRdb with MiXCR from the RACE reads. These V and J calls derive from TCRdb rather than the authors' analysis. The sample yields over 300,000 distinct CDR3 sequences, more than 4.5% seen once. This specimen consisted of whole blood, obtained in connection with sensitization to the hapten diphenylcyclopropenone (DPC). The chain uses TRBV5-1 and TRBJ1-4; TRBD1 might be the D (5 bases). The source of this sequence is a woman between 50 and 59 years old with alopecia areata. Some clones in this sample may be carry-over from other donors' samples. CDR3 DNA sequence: TGCGCCAGCAGCACCTCGAGGGGCTGGGGGGAAAAACTGTTTTTT. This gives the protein CASSTSRGWGEKLFF.